The clone carrying this TCR beta chain was seen only once. This sample is drawn from a study of blood T cells in healthy people across ages. Primers used in a second PCR of about 7 to 12 cycles were a sample-barcoded 5' primer and a J-beta primer mix. TCRdb passed the 5' RACE reads through MiXCR, listing each CDR3 protein once. The table records about 970,000 distinct CDR3 sequences, roughly half of them present only once. This CDR3 is built from 15 residues. Germline V gene lookup returns CDR1 GTSNPN and CDR2 SVGIG (reference sequence). The V and J ends lost 0 bases and 4 bases respectively, with 16 bases between them.

The sequence was collected from an older woman in good health. Sequencing input: blood. V usage is TRBV30 and J usage is TRBJ2-7; unclear D gene. CDR3 residues: CAWSVLSLHIYEQYF. The CDR3 nucleotides are TGTGCCTGGAGTGTACTAAGCTTGCACATTTACGAGCAGTACTTC.